This T cell receptor beta chain appears in the sequencing data of a study of cytomegalovirus exposure and HLA in healthy donors. This clone has just a few counts. Unrecorded immune exposures were likely, despite nominal health at sampling. PCR involved 60 Vbeta and 13 Jbeta primers. Only in-frame clones appear in the TCRdb table, and some are missing; sequencing was by immunoSEQ multiplex PCR. Of some 170,000 clones in the sample, approximately 77% were seen once. CDR3 length: 15 residues. V was trimmed by 2 bases and J by 4 bases, leaving 15 bases between them. CDR1 and CDR2 from the germline V gene are MNHNS and SASEGT.

Sample: PBMCs. The clonotype originates from a man aged 25 to 40 in good health and CMV-seropositive. The J gene is TRBJ2-7, the V gene TRBV6-1; the D gene is possibly TRBD1 (6 bases). CDR3 loop: CASSEYRGQRYEQYF. The DNA of the CDR3 is TGTGCCAGCAGTGAATATCGTGGACAGCGTTACGAGCAGTACTTC.